Shown below are 16 T cell receptor beta chains from a single sample sequenced in a study of regulatory T cells in long-lasting Graves disease. The time point denotes: newly diagnosed GD, antithyroid drugs for less than 3 months. The TCR library was made from RNA that had been extracted from PBMCs in TRIzol. In building TCR beta libraries, iRepertoire HTBI primers were used together with Arm-PCR of CDR3 regions. TCRdb reanalysed the multiplex PCR reads using MiXCR and keeps one entry per CDR3 protein. In the table there are 520,000 or so distinct CDR3 sequences, more than 10% of which are singletons. These same records also appear under a second study, on T cells in Graves' hyperthyroidism and ophthalmopathy.

The source material was peripheral blood mononuclear cells (PBMCs), sampled at new diagnosis, from a patient treated with antithyroid drugs. These receptors all come from a woman in her 30s with Graves disease.

This clonotype was counted many times. At one end the junction does not follow the germline gene, possibly because of a read error. The rearrangement joins TRBV11-2 to TRBJ1-2, with TRBD1 matching 10 bases. In germline, CDR1 is SGHAT, CDR2 FQNNGV. This CDR3 comprises 12 residues. In DNA, the CDR3 is TGTGCCAGCAGTTATTATACCGGGACAGGGGTTTTC. This translates into CASSYYTGTGVF.

This clonotype was counted a few times. V usage is TRBV5-1 and J usage is TRBJ2-2; possibly TRBD1 for D (6 bases). Trimming took off 7 bases at V and 6 bases at J, with 16 bases between the two ends. This CDR3 is 14 amino acids long. CDR1 is SGHRS, CDR2 YFSETQ, per germline. The CDR3 sequence is CASCQGSSAGELFF. The CDR3 DNA reads TGCGCCAGCTGCCAGGGGAGTAGTGCCGGGGAGCTGTTTTTT.

This clonotype occurred many times. The chain links TRBV24-1 to TRBJ2-3; 7 bases match TRBD1. Germline lookup yields CDR1 KGHDR and CDR2 SFDVKD. J was trimmed by 5 bases and V by 3 bases; bases with no gene match: 7. The CDR3 length is 15 residues. The CDR3 region has the DNA TGTGCCACCAGTGATCCTGGACAGGTGGGAGATACGCAGTATTTT. This codes for CATSDPGQVGDTQYF.

At least ten counts were recorded for this clonotype. The J gene is TRBJ2-3, the V gene TRBV3-1, with 9 bases matching TRBD1. V gave up 5 bases and J gave up 6 bases; unmatched junction bases: 9. There are 15 residues in the CDR3. The germline CDR1 and CDR2 sequences are LGHDT and YNNKEL (reference sequence). The CDR3 reads CASSSGTGIPDTQYF. CDR3 bases: TGTGCCAGCAGCTCCGGGACAGGGATCCCCGATACGCAGTATTTT.

This clonotype was observed many times. The rearrangement links TRBV20-1 to TRBJ2-2, with D unresolved. Trimming left V 0 bases short and J 4 bases short, with 15 bases between. The CDR3 spans 16 residues. Germline CDR1 DFQATT, CDR2 SNEGSKA (reference sequence). The CDR3 nucleotides read TGCAGTGCTAGAGATCCGGAGACACAGACCACCGGGGAGCTGTTTTTT. The encoded protein is CSARDPETQTTGELFF.

Many counts were recorded for this clonotype. The chain uses TRBV2 and TRBJ2-1; D is unresolved. Per the germline V gene, CDR1 is SNHLY and CDR2 is FYNNEI. The CDR3 is 15 amino acids. Trimming removed 7 bases from V and 3 bases from J, with 16 bases in between. The CDR3 DNA sequence: TGTGCCAGCATCCATGACACAAATCTCTACAATGAGCAGTTCTTC. It translates to CASIHDTNLYNEQFF.

This clonotype was found many times. The chain combines TRBV29-1 with TRBJ2-1, with a tentative D call TRBD1 (6 bases). This CDR3 comprises 13 residues. Germline V CDR1 and CDR2: SQVTM, ANQGSEA. Trimming took off 7 bases at V and 4 bases at J, with 14 bases between the two ends. The CDR3 reads CSARPGQYNEQFF. In DNA, the CDR3 is TGCAGCGCTAGACCAGGACAGTACAATGAGCAGTTCTTC.

The rearrangement uses TRBV30 and TRBJ1-5; TRBD1 might be the D (6 bases). V was trimmed by 3 bases and J by 3 bases, leaving 12 bases between them. This CDR3 is 14 amino acids long. Germline-derived CDR1 and CDR2 are GTSNPN and SVGIG (reference sequence). The CDR3 sequence: CAWRNNRDNQPQHF. For the CDR3, the DNA is TGTGCCTGGAGAAACAACAGGGACAATCAGCCCCAGCATTTT.

This clonotype was counted between two and nine times. This chain uses TRBV6-2 or TRBV6-3 with TRBJ2-6, with TRBD1 identical over 7 bases. After removal of 3 bases from V and 2 bases from J, the junction contained 16 bases not matched to a gene. Germline values: CDR1 MNHEY, CDR2 SVGEGT. There are 20 residues in the CDR3. CDR3 sequence: CASSYLAVQGGLTGANVLTF. DNA for the CDR3: TGTGCCAGCAGTTATTTGGCCGTGCAAGGGGGCCTCACTGGGGCCAACGTCCTGACTTTC.

The gene calls are TRBV29-1 and TRBJ2-7, with 8 bases that match TRBD2. CDR1 and CDR2 from the germline V gene are SQVTM and ANQGSEA. Unmatched junction bases numbered 8, after V lost 5 bases and J lost 5 bases. This CDR3 contains 13 residues. The CDR3 sequence: CSVIPGLEDEQYF. DNA of the CDR3: TGCAGCGTTATACCGGGACTAGAGGACGAGCAGTACTTC.

This clonotype was counted at least ten times. The gene calls are TRBV9 and TRBJ2-1; D is unclear. Germline CDR1 SGDLS, CDR2 YYNGEE. There are 16 residues in the CDR3. With 0 bases removed from V and 0 bases from J, the gap between germline ends came to 10 bases. The CDR3 DNA sequence: TGTGCCAGCAGCGTAGGCCCCGCTAGCTCCTACAATGAGCAGTTCTTC. Its translation: CASSVGPASSYNEQFF.

This clonotype has at least ten counts. CDR3 sequence reads: CASSVVSQSSGNTIYF. The CDR3 nucleotides read TGTGCCAGCAGCGTAGTGAGTCAGAGCTCTGGAAACACCATATATTTT. The rearrangement joins TRBV9 to TRBJ1-3; no reliable D call. In germline, CDR1 is SGDLS, CDR2 YYNGEE. Deletions cut 0 bases from V and 0 bases from J, with 10 bases between. The CDR3 is 16 residues long.

At least ten counts were recorded for this clonotype. The chain joins TRBV2 to TRBJ2-3, with 7 positions matching TRBD1. J was trimmed by 4 bases and V by 10 bases; bases with no gene match: 11. Germline lookup yields CDR1 SNHLY and CDR2 FYNNEI. The CDR3 totals 14 residues. CDR3 sequence (DNA): TGTGCCAACTTAGGGCCTCAGGGGGCAGATACGCAGTATTTT. It translates to CANLGPQGADTQYF.

There are many counts of this clonotype. The J gene is TRBJ2-2, the V gene TRBV6-2 or TRBV6-3, with D unclear. This CDR3 is 14 amino acids long. V dropped 5 bases and J dropped 9 bases, with 16 bases sitting between them. CDR1 is MNHEY and CDR2 is SVGEGT in the germline V gene. Here the CDR3 reads CASSLYLDNRELFF. The CDR3 DNA reads TGTGCCAGCAGTCTCTATTTAGACAATCGGGAGCTGTTTTTT.

The V call is TRBV28, the J call TRBJ2-7; 7 bases agree with TRBD1. Trimming took 6 bases from V and 0 from J; bases not matched to a gene: 8. Germline CDR1 and CDR2: MDHEN and SYDVKM. CDR3 length: 15 amino acids. The chain's CDR3 is CASSPGGTLSYEQYF. The CDR3 DNA follows: TGTGCCAGCAGCCCAGGGGGAACTCTCTCCTACGAGCAGTACTTC. The entire variable domain, with the rest obtained from reference TRBV28 and TRBJ2-7, is as follows: DVKVTQSSRYLVKRTGEKVFLECVQDMDHENMFWYRQDPGLGLRLIYFSYDVKMKEKGDIPEGYSVSREKKERFSLILESASTNQTSMYLCASSPGGTLSYEQYFGPGTRLTVT.

This clonotype was counted at least ten times. The rearrangement joins TRBV2 to TRBJ2-1; 9 bases fit TRBD2. Unmatched junction bases numbered 6, after V lost 6 bases and J lost 6 bases. CDR1 is SNHLY and CDR2 is FYNNEI in the germline V gene. CDR3 length: 14 residues. CDR3 DNA sequence: TGTGCCAGCAGGTCGGGACTAGCATTCAATGAGCAGTTCTTC. Translation gives CASRSGLAFNEQFF.